This entry is about one T cell receptor beta chain. Its specificity is unknown. This sample was taken from a study of T cells in Graves' hyperthyroidism and ophthalmopathy. Patients with uncontrolled infections, other autoimmune diseases, pregnancy or lactation were excluded. Using RNA transcripts as the source, TCR beta CDR3 regions were amplified. The TCR CDR3 first-round RT-PCR relied on the HTBI primer set. TCRdb re-called the multiplex PCR reads with MiXCR, one entry per CDR3 protein. The sample has a few hundred thousand distinct CDR3 sequences, over 45% seen once. Findings of the study overall: Also found in blood were most expanded thyroid clonotypes above 0.001.

The germline CDR1 and CDR2 sequences are SEHNR and FQNEAQ (reference sequence). V trimming: 5 bases; J trimming: 7 bases; junction bases outside the gene matches: 3. There are 12 residues in the CDR3. The J gene is TRBJ2-5, the V gene TRBV7-9, with 8 positions matching TRBD1. The sequence was collected from an adult woman with Graves' disease, either hyperthyroidism or ophthalmopathy (not recorded which). Sample: peripheral blood or thyroid tissue (not recorded which). CDR3 protein: CASSTGQGTQYF. As DNA, the CDR3 is TGTGCCAGCAGCACAGGACAGGGGACCCAGTACTTC.